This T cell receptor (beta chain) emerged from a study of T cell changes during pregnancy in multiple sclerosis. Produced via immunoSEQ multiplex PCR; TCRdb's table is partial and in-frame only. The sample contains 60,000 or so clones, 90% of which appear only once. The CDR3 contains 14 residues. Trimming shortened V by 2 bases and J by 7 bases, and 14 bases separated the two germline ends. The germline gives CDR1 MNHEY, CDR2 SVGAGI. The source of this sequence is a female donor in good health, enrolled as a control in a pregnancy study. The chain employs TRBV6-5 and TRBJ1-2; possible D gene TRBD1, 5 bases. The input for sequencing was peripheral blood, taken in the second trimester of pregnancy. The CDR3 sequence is CASSYQGSEVGYTF. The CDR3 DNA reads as TGTGCCAGCAGTTACCAGGGAAGTGAGGTTGGCTACACCTTC.